These 28 T cell receptor beta chains came from one sample sequenced in a study of shared clonotypes between healthy human individuals. Sequencing was performed with immunoSEQ multiplex PCR; in TCRdb, only in-frame clones are kept and a portion is missing. The sample yields 2 million to 3 million clones, roughly 93% seen once. The specimen was naive CD4+ T cells from PBMCs. Subset given: CD45RA+ positively selected. The source is a man younger than 35 in good health. Some clones in this sample may be carry-over from other donors' samples.

This clone was seen more than once but under ten times. V usage is TRBV9 and J usage is TRBJ1-1, with TRBD1 matching over 8 bases. The CDR3 consists of 15 residues. Germline CDR1 is SGDLS and CDR2 is YYNGEE. V lost 4 bases and J lost 1; bases outside the gene matches: 6. The CDR3 region is CASSTTGTGNTEAFF. The CDR3 DNA follows: TGTGCCAGCAGCACCACCGGGACAGGGAACACTGAAGCTTTCTTT.

This rearrangement joins TRBV5-1 to TRBJ2-2; D is tentatively TRBD1 or TRBD2 (6 bases each). Trimming took 0 bases from V and 7 from J, leaving 10 bases between them. The CDR3 length is 14 residues. Germline assignment: CDR1 SGHRS and CDR2 YFSETQ. CDR3 loop: CASSLDREVGELFF. CDR3 in DNA: TGCGCCAGCAGCTTGGACAGGGAGGTCGGGGAGCTGTTTTTT.

The rearrangement links TRBV7-2 to TRBJ2-3; D remains unclear. CDR1 and CDR2 from the germline V gene are SGHTA and FQGNSA. This CDR3 region has 14 residues. V dropped 4 bases and J dropped 2 bases, with 10 bases sitting between them. CDR3 in DNA: TGTGCCAGCAGCTCAGCAAGACCCACAGATACGCAGTATTTT. The encoded protein is CASSSARPTDTQYF. Based on the CDR3 plus reference TRBV7-2 and TRBJ2-3, the full variable domain is GAGVSQSPSNKVTEKGKDVELRCDPISGHTALYWYRQSLGQGLEFLIYFQGNSAPDKSGLPSDRFSAERTGGSVSTLTIQRTQQEDSAVYLCASSSARPTDTQYFGPGTRLTVL.

Worth noting for this clone: The junction departs from the called germline gene at one end, perhaps through a read error. Other DNA sequences within the sample encode an identical CDR3. V is TRBV11-3 and J is TRBJ2-6, with D maybe TRBD1 (5 bases). Germline assignment: CDR1 SGHNT and CDR2 YENEEA. This CDR3 spans 14 amino acids. For the CDR3, the DNA is TGTGCCAGCAGCTCCTCATCTGGGGCCAACGTCCTGACCTTC. As protein: CASSSSSGANVLTF. The full variable domain, its missing parts supplied by reference TRBV11-3 and TRBJ2-6, is EAGVVQSPRYKIIEKKQPVAFWCNPISGHNTLYWYLQNLGQGPELLIRYENEEAVDDSQLPKDRFSAERLKGVDSTLKIQPAELGDSAVYLCASSSSSGANVLTFGAGSRLTVL.

The rearrangement links TRBV4-1 to TRBJ1-2; D is ambiguous. The CDR3 extends over 16 amino acids. Germline-derived CDR1 and CDR2 are MGHRA and YSYEKL. Trimming stripped 1 base from V and 5 bases from J, with 17 bases between. CDR3 residues: CASSQAHGTETYGYTF. The CDR3 region has the DNA TGCGCCAGCAGCCAAGCCCACGGAACAGAGACGTATGGCTACACCTTC.

This chain joins TRBV30 and TRBJ1-3; no clear D. CDR1 and CDR2 from the germline V gene are GTSNPN and SVGIG (reference sequence). Trimming removed 5 bases from V and 4 bases from J, with 12 bases in between. This CDR3 region has 13 residues. Here the CDR3 reads CAWLPLQGNTIYF. The CDR3 DNA follows: TGTGCCTGGCTGCCCTTACAAGGAAACACCATATATTTT.

This chain connects TRBV27 to TRBJ1-5, with D unresolved. Trimming took 3 bases from V and 0 from J, leaving 12 bases between them. In germline, CDR1 is MNHEY, CDR2 SMNVEV (reference sequence). The CDR3 length is 16 residues. CDR3 sequence: CASSFQSQISNQPQHF. The CDR3 nucleotides are TGTGCCAGCAGTTTCCAGAGTCAGATTAGCAATCAGCCCCAGCATTTT.

J is TRBJ1-1 and V is TRBV30; TRBD1 agrees at 10 bases. This CDR3 has 15 residues. V shed 3 bases, J shed 5 bases, and the junction held 9 bases outside the gene matches. Germline loops: CDR1 GTSNPN, CDR2 SVGIG (reference sequence). The CDR3 region is CAWRGSGTGATEAFF. In DNA form, the CDR3 reads TGTGCCTGGAGGGGATCCGGGACAGGGGCGACTGAAGCTTTCTTT.

The rearrangement joins TRBV2 to TRBJ2-7; D ambiguous. Germline V gene lookup returns CDR1 SNHLY and CDR2 FYNNEI. Trimming shortened V by 5 bases and J by 3 bases, and 8 bases separated the two germline ends. The CDR3 sequence is 12 residues long. CDR3 loop: CASSFDDYEQYF. The CDR3 nucleotides are TGTGCCAGCAGTTTCGACGACTACGAGCAGTACTTC. The full variable domain, completed using reference TRBV2 and TRBJ2-7, is EPEVTQTPSHQVTQMGQEVILRCVPISNHLYFYWYRQILGQKVEFLVSFYNNEISEKSEIFDDQFSVERPDGSNFTLKIRSTKLEDSAMYFCASSFDDYEQYFGPGTRLTVT.

The chain links TRBV18 to TRBJ2-1, with 12 bases fitting TRBD2. V gave up 0 bases and J gave up 6 bases; unmatched junction bases: 9. The CDR3 contains 18 residues. The germline V gene has CDR1 KGHSH and CDR2 LQKENI. The CDR3: CASSPPRLAGGSGNEQFF. The DNA for the CDR3 is TGTGCCAGCTCACCACCGCGGCTAGCGGGAGGGTCGGGCAATGAGCAGTTCTTC.

The chain has TRBV28 and TRBJ1-3; D not certain. Between the trimmed V and J ends, which lost 7 bases and 2 bases, there was a span of 12 bases. The CDR3 consists of 14 residues. Germline V gene sequence: CDR1 MDHEN, CDR2 SYDVKM. For the CDR3, the DNA is TGTGCCAGCACAAAACCCGAAACTGGAAACACCATATATTTT. Translating it yields CASTKPETGNTIYF.

This clone was recorded once. The V call is TRBV18, the J call TRBJ1-2, with TRBD1 matching 7 bases. CDR3 size: 15 residues. Germline V gene data show CDR1 as KGHSH and CDR2 as LQKENI. After removal of 5 bases from V and 3 bases from J, the junction contained 9 bases not matched to a gene. The CDR3 DNA follows: TGTGCCAGCTCAGTCGGACAGGCCGGCTACTATGGCTACACCTTC. Protein sequence: CASSVGQAGYYGYTF.

The V and J genes are TRBV5-6 and TRBJ2-2, with a possible D match to TRBD2 (6 bases). The CDR3 spans 18 residues. V was clipped by 0 bases and J by 4 bases, with 19 bases between them. From germline, CDR1 is SGHDT and CDR2 YYEEEE. CDR3 DNA sequence: TGTGCCAGCAGCTTGGTGGGAGGAGGTGGTAGTCTCACCGGGGAGCTGTTTTTT. This sequence encodes CASSLVGGGGSLTGELFF.

The chain joins TRBV6-1 to TRBJ1-5; D is undetermined. Trimming removed 1 base from V and 1 base from J, with 14 bases in between. This CDR3 comprises 17 residues. In germline, CDR1 is MNHNS, CDR2 SASEGT. The CDR3 DNA is TGTGCCAGCAGTGAAGTTGGGGTGGGAGGGAGCAATCAGCCCCAGCATTTT. Encoded protein: CASSEVGVGGSNQPQHF.

The chain recombines TRBV2 with TRBJ2-7; TRBD1 matches at 9 bases. V was pared by 7 bases and J by 2 bases, with 12 bases of the junction left unmatched. The CDR3 loop spans 16 amino acids. CDR1 is SNHLY, CDR2 FYNNEI, per germline. The CDR3 is CASKLQGALSTYEQYF. DNA for the CDR3: TGTGCCAGCAAGCTACAGGGGGCTTTGAGTACCTACGAGCAGTACTTC.

The chain joins TRBV4-1 to TRBJ2-2; D perhaps matches TRBD2 (6 bases). The CDR3 extends over 16 amino acids. The germline CDR1 and CDR2 sequences are MGHRA and YSYEKL. Trimming removed 3 bases at V and 5 bases at J, with 16 bases between. The CDR3 region is CASSQGPGLMTGELFF. The CDR3 DNA reads TGCGCCAGCAGCCAGGGACCGGGACTCATGACCGGGGAGCTGTTTTTT.

This chain uses TRBV5-6 with TRBJ2-1, with D unclear. There are 16 residues in the CDR3. Trimming removed 4 bases at V and 5 bases at J, with 19 bases between. Looked up from germline, CDR1 is SGHDT and CDR2 is YYEEEE. The CDR3 region is CASSLGRADVDNEQFF. The CDR3 DNA reads as TGTGCCAGCAGCCTCGGACGGGCTGATGTGGACAATGAGCAGTTCTTC.

This sequence joins TRBV5-1 and TRBJ1-2, with 9 bases matching TRBD1. The junction had 13 bases not matched to a gene; V was cut back by 5 bases and J by 8 bases. This CDR3 comprises 15 residues. The germline V gene has CDR1 SGHRS and CDR2 YFSETQ. This CDR3 is CASSPIPGQGGGYTF. The CDR3, as DNA: TGCGCCAGCAGTCCAATTCCGGGACAGGGTGGCGGCTACACCTTC.

CDR3 sequence reads: CASSATGKAFF. The CDR3 nucleotides read TGTGCCAGCAGCGCGACAGGGAAGGCTTTCTTT. The chain carries TRBV5-6 and TRBJ1-1; 7 bases fit TRBD1. V was pared by 4 bases and J by 11 bases, with 5 bases of the junction left unmatched. The germline V gene has CDR1 SGHDT and CDR2 YYEEEE. CDR3 length equals 11 residues.

The chain uses TRBV6-4 and TRBJ2-2, with 11 nucleotides matching TRBD2. The CDR3 length is 16 residues. V lost 3 bases to trimming and J lost 5 bases; unmatched junction nucleotides: 5. Germline V gene sequence: CDR1 MRHNA, CDR2 SNTAGT. In nucleotides, the CDR3 is TGTGCCAGCAGTGAGGTAGCGGGGGGGAAGACCGGGGAGCTGTTTTTT. Protein: CASSEVAGGKTGELFF.

The chain carries TRBV7-2 and TRBJ1-2; the match to TRBD1 covers 10 bases. Trimming took 5 bases from V and 4 from J; bases not matched to a gene: 7. CDR1 is SGHTA, CDR2 FQGNSA, per germline. CDR3 length: 15 amino acids. The CDR3 here is CASSPDRGRFYGYTF. CDR3 DNA: TGTGCCAGCAGCCCAGACAGGGGGCGCTTCTATGGCTACACCTTC.

This clone was picked up one time. The CDR3 coding sequence is TGTGCCAGCAGCGTAGTATCCGGAAACCAAGAGACCCAGTACTTC. This gives the protein CASSVVSGNQETQYF. This chain uses TRBV9 with TRBJ2-5; D unclear. Trimming cost V 0 bases and J 0 bases, with 9 bases left between them. This CDR3 region has 15 residues. CDR1 and CDR2 from the germline V gene are SGDLS and YYNGEE.

The chain joins TRBV5-6 to TRBJ2-2; no clear D. V gave up 4 bases and J gave up 4 bases, with 11 bases separating them. The CDR3 is 14 residues long. Germline loops: CDR1 SGHDT, CDR2 YYEEEE. As DNA, the CDR3 is TGTGCCAGCAGCGCACCATACAGCACCGGGGAGCTGTTTTTT. Translation gives CASSAPYSTGELFF.

V is TRBV4-1 and J is TRBJ1-4; D remains ambiguous. Trimming took 0 bases from V and 8 from J, leaving 13 bases between them. The germline CDR1 and CDR2 sequences are MGHRA and YSYEKL. The CDR3 has 15 residues. CDR3 bases: TGCGCCAGCAGCCAAGAATTGGCCACGGGAGAAAAACTGTTTTTT. This sequence encodes CASSQELATGEKLFF.

The V call is TRBV19, the J call TRBJ1-2, with D perhaps TRBD1 (5 bases). Looked up from germline, CDR1 is LNHDA and CDR2 is SQIVND (reference sequence). V was cut by 9 bases and J by 3 bases, with 17 bases left in between. The CDR3 runs to 14 residues. The CDR3 sequence is CASTPSGADYGYTF. The CDR3 nucleotides are TGTGCCAGCACCCCTAGTGGGGCAGACTATGGCTACACCTTC.

This clone was detected only a few times. V and J are TRBV18 and TRBJ2-7, with D possibly matching TRBD2 (7 bases). With 4 bases removed from V and 6 bases from J, the gap between germline ends came to 25 bases. The CDR3 has 17 amino acids. Germline CDR1 KGHSH, CDR2 LQKENI. The CDR3 region has the DNA TGTGCCAGCTCACTTGTGGGGGGGGCCTTGAGAGGTCTCGAGCAGTACTTC. Amino acids: CASSLVGGALRGLEQYF.

This clone appeared a single time. CDR3: CASSLVRDVQEEQFF. The CDR3 nucleotides are TGTGCCAGCAGCTTAGTACGGGACGTCCAAGAGGAGCAGTTCTTC. The chain combines TRBV7-3 with TRBJ2-1; D may correspond to TRBD1 or TRBD2 (5 bases each). CDR1 is SGHTA, CDR2 FQGTGA, per germline. The CDR3 runs to 15 residues. Trimming cost V 2 bases and J 10 bases, with 18 bases left between them.

This chain connects TRBV5-8 to TRBJ1-5; TRBD1 matches 8 bases. J gave up 4 bases and V 6 bases, and 9 bases lay outside the gene matches. Germline V gives CDR1 SGHTS, CDR2 YDEGEE. The CDR3 is made up of 15 amino acids. CDR3 DNA: TGTGCCAGCACCCGGAGGACAGGGTCGAATCAGCCCCAGCATTTT. This sequence encodes CASTRRTGSNQPQHF.